A selection of T cell receptor beta chains follows, all from one sample in a study of tumor and adjacent non-tumor tissue in lung cancer. TCRdb re-called the multiplex PCR reads through MiXCR, storing one row per CDR3 protein. The sample yields more than 85,000 distinct CDR3 sequences, approximately 80% seen once. Sequences were obtained from lung tumor tissue. The receptors were sampled from a man between 70 and 80 years old with non-small cell lung cancer. Both conserved end residues are part of each CDR3. D genes are given only for firm matches. Size is omitted from some rows. Given values are once, few, many or a class for expanded clones.

d_call | j_call | cdr3_length | clone_size | v_call | cdr3_aa | cdr3_nt
- | TRBJ1-2 | 14 | - | TRBV12-3/TRBV12-4 | CASSQLGTCYGYTF | TGTGCCAGCAGCCAGTTGGGCACATGCTATGGCTACACCTTC
- | TRBJ2-7 | 15 | - | TRBV11-2 | CASSLAFTSSHEQHF | TGTGCCAGCAGCTTAGCCTTTACGTCCTCCCACGAGCAGCACTTC
- | TRBJ2-1 | 17 | once | TRBV4-3 | CASSQDPTGAEYNEQLF | TGCGCCAGTAGCCAAGACCCAACGGGAGCTGAGTACAATGAACAGTTATTC
- | TRBJ1-1 | 15 | - | TRBV6-5 | CASCYSIRMNTEVFF | TGTGCCAGCTGTTACTCGATCAGGATGAACACTGAAGTTTTCTTT
TRBD1 | TRBJ1-1 | 14 | - | TRBV29-1 | CSDSGQGTKTEVFF | TGTAGCGACTCCGGACAGGGAACTAAAACTGAAGTTTTCTTT
- | TRBJ2-1 | 11 | - | TRBV6-6 | CAFSLLNEQFF | TGTGCCTTCAGCCTACTCAATGAGCAGTTCTTC
- | TRBJ2-7 | 13 | once | TRBV13 | CASSSTMGNEQYF | TGTGCCAGCAGCTCAACCATGGGGAACGAACAGTACTTC
- | TRBJ2-3 | 16 | - | TRBV5-1 | CASCLGLEAYSNTQYF | TGCGCCAGCTGCCTAGGACTCGAGGCTTATTCAAATACGCAGTATTTT
- | TRBJ1-4 | 14 | once | TRBV6-1 | CVSTVGQGNEKPFF | -
- | TRBJ2-2 | 14 | - | TRBV11-2 | CASSLEPDTGEVFF | TGTGCCAGTAGCTTAGAGCCGGACACCGGGGAGGTGTTTTTT
- | TRBJ2-6 | 16 | few | TRBV28 | CASSSLRGSGADLLTF | TGTGCCAGCAGTTCTCTCAGGGGCTCTGGGGCCGACCTCCTGACTTTC
TRBD2 | TRBJ2-3 | 16 | many | TRBV5-5 | CASSLTQAGGTDTQYF | TGTGCCAGCAGCCTGACCCAAGCGGGGGGCACAGATACGCAGTATTTT
- | TRBJ1-6 | 13 | - | TRBV18 | CTSSPGRNSTLHF | TGTACCAGCTCACCAGGGCGTAATTCAACCCTCCACTTT
- | TRBJ2-1 | 15 | - | TRBV6-2/TRBV6-3 | CASGQELGNINEQFF | TGTGCCAGCGGTCAGGAACTAGGCAATATCAATGAGCAGTTCTTC
TRBD1 | TRBJ1-3 | 18 | - | TRBV12-3/TRBV12-4 | CASSRPGTGIDSGNTIYF | TGTGCCAGCAGTCGTCCAGGGACAGGGATCGACTCTGGGAACACCATATATTTT
TRBD1 | TRBJ1-5 | 18 | - | TRBV6-6 | CASSYSDRGAGRSWPQYF | TGTGCCAGCAGTTACTCCGACAGGGGAGCAGGGAGGTCATGGCCCCAGTACTTT
TRBD2 | TRBJ2-7 | 17 | - | TRBV28 | CTSTTQSPGLAIDEQYF | TGTACCAGCACTACACAATCCCCGGGACTAGCGATAGACGAGCAGTACTTC
- | TRBJ2-7 | 13 | - | TRBV11-2 | CPNSQWTEREQYF | TGTCCCAACAGCCAATGGACGGAGCGCGAGCAGTACTTC
- | TRBJ2-4 | 17 | - | TRBV12-3/TRBV12-4 | CASSPNRGLIANNIQYF | TGTGCCAGCAGCCCGAACAGGGGACTAATAGCCAACAACATTCAGTACTTC
TRBD1 | TRBJ2-2 | 16 | - | TRBV4-1 | CASSPQTGVDLGELFF | TGTGCCAGCAGCCCCCAGACAGGGGTCGACCTCGGGGAGCTGTTTTTT
- | TRBJ1-6 | 15 | many | TRBV12-3/TRBV12-4 | CASSLVGGVGSPLHF | TGTGCCAGCAGTTTAGTTGGTGGCGTCGGTTCACCCCTCCACTTT
- | TRBJ1-5 | 15 | - | TRBV28 | CTSKSSGGSNQPQDF | TGTACCAGCAAAAGCTCGGGCGGAAGCAATCAGCCCCAGGATTTT
TRBD1 | TRBJ2-1 | 14 | - | TRBV14 | CANRRDRKANEQFF | TGTGCCAACCGGCGGGACAGGAAGGCCAATGAGCAGTTCTTC
TRBD2 | TRBJ2-1 | 17 | - | TRBV4-2 | CASSQEGREAIYNEQFF | TGTGCCAGCAGCCAAGAAGGTCGGGAGGCCATCTACAATGAGCAGTTCTTC
- | TRBJ2-1 | 16 | - | TRBV11-2 | CASSLVLGADFNEQFF | TGTGCAAGCAGCTTAGTCCTGGGGGCGGATTTCAATGAGCAGTTCTTC
- | TRBJ2-5 | 11 | once | TRBV14 | CASNQTRTQYF | TGTGCCAGCAACCAAACGAGGACCCAGTACTTC
TRBD2 | TRBJ2-7 | 15 | - | TRBV10-1 | CANSESGLAGGEQYF | TGCGCCAACAGTGAGTCGGGACTAGCGGGAGGGGAGCAGTATTTC
TRBD1 | TRBJ1-1 | 15 | once | TRBV6-2/TRBV6-3 | CASSMRQGTNIEAFF | TGTGCCAGCAGTATGAGACAGGGGACGAACATTGAAGCATTCTTT
TRBD2 | TRBJ2-7 | 17 | many | TRBV28 | CASSLFTPSGSSYEQYF | TGTGCCAGCAGTTTATTCACCCCTAGCGGGAGTAGCTACGAGCAGTACTTC
- | TRBJ2-7 | 14 | many | TRBV6-2/TRBV6-3 | CASKRDSSFVEQYF | TGTGCCAGCAAACGGGACTCCAGTTTCGTTGAGCAGTACTTC
- | TRBJ1-1 | 14 | - | TRBV29-1 | CGVFSATRGTEAFF | TGCGGCGTGTTTTCTGCGACCCGGGGCACCGAAGCTTTCTTT
- | TRBJ2-7 | 15 | - | TRBV11-3 | CASNPMTVSVYKQYF | TGTGCCAGCAACCCGATGACAGTTTCCGTGTACAAACAGTACTTC
- | TRBJ1-1 | 13 | - | TRBV5-5 | CTSSVGMNTEGFF | TGTACCAGCAGCGTGGGCATGAACACTGAAGGTTTCTTT
- | TRBJ1-1 | 13 | many | TRBV12-3/TRBV12-4 | CAITVDSHTEAFF | TGTGCCATCACGGTTGACTCGCACACTGAAGCTTTCTTT
- | TRBJ1-1 | 14 | once | TRBV28 | CASSLLSPNTKAFF | TGTGCCAGCAGTTTACTCAGTCCGAACACTAAAGCTTTCTTT